This T cell receptor beta chain was captured in a study of T cell repertoires in cytomegalovirus infection. The overall study: The authors used CMV epitopes that were HLA-C-restricted (recently identified) and HLA-B-restricted (well studied). Signatures in public TCR beta sequences pointed to both CMV infection and matching HLA type. Notes on the study in general: It was HLA-C-restricted CMV-specific TCR beta clonotypes that dominated the response ex vivo. Cumulative frequency (of public TCR beta family members) identified carriers of CMV plus the relevant HLA.

Losses at the gene ends were 6 bases for V and 0 bases for J; bases not matched to a gene: 3. The CDR3 totals 15 residues. Germline CDR1 and CDR2: MNHEY and SVGEGT. Comments on this clonotype: The antigen remains undetermined.

TCRdb ran MiXCR on the reads and lists one entry per CDR3 protein. The repertoire consists of 70,000 to 85,000 distinct CDR3 sequences, with roughly 40% occurring once and the leading ten covering more than 80%. The chain combines TRBV6-2 or TRBV6-3 with TRBJ2-1; 9 bases match TRBD1. The specimen was CD8+ T cells from cultured PBMCs, collected from culture after CMV antigen stimulation. The origin of this receptor is a human donor in good health (CMV status not recorded). Some clones in this sample may be carry-over from other donors' samples. The CDR3 nucleotides read TGTGCCAGCAGCAGGACAGGGGTCTCCTACAATGAGCAGTTCTTC. It codes for CASSRTGVSYNEQFF.